This T cell receptor beta chain originates from a study of blood T cells in healthy people across ages. Trimming removed 6 bases from V and 2 bases from J, with 16 bases in between. The CDR3 contains 15 residues. The germline gives CDR1 LNHDA, CDR2 SQIVND (reference sequence). A J-beta primer mix and a sample-barcoded 5' primer were used in a second PCR of about 6 to 12 cycles. TCRdb reanalysed the 5' RACE reads using MiXCR and keeps one entry per CDR3 protein. The data show some 1.4 million distinct CDR3 sequences, roughly 40% seen once. The sequenced sample was blood. The sequence came from a woman aged 18-29 years in good health. The genes are TRBV19 and TRBJ2-5, with D maybe TRBD2 (6 bases). CDR3: CASRPGLSLQETQYF. CDR3 bases: TGTGCCAGTAGACCGGGACTCAGCCTGCAAGAGACCCAGTACTTC.